The 25 T cell receptor beta chains below come from one sample, sequenced in a study of a mutant IDH1 vaccine in newly diagnosed glioma. The data were produced by immunoSEQ multiplex PCR, yet TCRdb's version contains in-frame clones alone and is incomplete. The sample consists of around 40,000 clones, roughly 76% of them appearing once. Their antigen targets remain unknown. The time point here: week 5, during vaccination. Doses comprised 300 ug of mutant IDH1 20-mer peptide each, plus topical imiquimod. The sample in question was PBMCs, obtained from a glioma patient whose treatment included an IDH1 peptide vaccine. The receptors originated from a man aged 45 to 65 with glioma.

The chain uses TRBV7-9 and TRBJ2-7; no firm D call. CDR3 length: 14 residues. Trimming cost V 6 bases and J 3 bases, with 15 bases left between them. Germline V gives CDR1 SEHNR, CDR2 FQNEAQ (reference sequence). The chain's CDR3 is CASSQSLLSYEQYF. The CDR3 nucleotides read TGTGCCAGCAGTCAATCGTTACTCAGCTACGAGCAGTACTTC.

The chain recombines TRBV9 with TRBJ1-4, with a weak D call TRBD1 (5 bases). Per the germline V gene, CDR1 is SGDLS and CDR2 is YYNGEE. The CDR3 contains 14 residues. Trimming took off 3 bases at V and 8 bases at J, with 14 bases between the two ends. Here the CDR3 DNA reads TGTGCCAGCAGCGGAGGGACGGCCGGAGAAAAACTGTTTTTT. Its protein is CASSGGTAGEKLFF.

V is TRBV7-9 and J is TRBJ2-7; a weak D match, TRBD1 (5 bases). The CDR3 sequence is 12 residues long. Germline V gene sequence: CDR1 SEHNR, CDR2 FQNEAQ (reference sequence). Trimming removed 8 bases from V and 2 bases from J, with 10 bases in between. The CDR3 protein is CASGQGPYEQYF. The CDR3 DNA is TGTGCCAGCGGCCAGGGTCCCTACGAGCAGTACTTC.

This sequence joins TRBV27 and TRBJ1-2, with TRBD1 identical over 8 bases. V lost 5 bases and J lost 8; bases outside the gene matches: 7. CDR1 is MNHEY and CDR2 is SMNVEV in the germline V gene (reference sequence). CDR3 length: 13 amino acids. CDR3 coding DNA: TGTGCCAGCAGTCCAGGACAGGGTTTGGGCTACACCTTC. Protein product: CASSPGQGLGYTF.

The chain uses TRBV2 and TRBJ1-2; D ambiguous. This CDR3 spans 10 amino acids. V was cut by 6 bases and J by 6 bases, with 5 bases left in between. Germline CDR1 is SNHLY and CDR2 is FYNNEI. The CDR3 loop reads CASRVDGYTF. The CDR3 DNA reads as TGTGCCAGCAGGGTTGATGGCTACACCTTC.

The chain uses TRBV7-9 and TRBJ2-7; D tentatively fits TRBD1 or TRBD2 (5 bases each). Per germline, CDR1 SEHNR and CDR2 FQNEAQ (reference sequence). The CDR3 is 11 residues long. V lost 4 bases, J lost 7 bases, and 8 bases lay in between. The CDR3 DNA sequence: TGTGCCAGCAGCTCGGGACGGGAGCAGTACTTC. Amino acids: CASSSGREQYF.

The chain uses TRBV4-3 and TRBJ1-5; maybe TRBD1 (5 bases). Germline V gene sequence: CDR1 LGHNA, CDR2 YSLEER. There are 15 residues in the CDR3. V lost 2 bases to trimming and J lost 5 bases, with 13 bases between them. The CDR3 nucleotides read TGCGCCAGCAGCCAATGGCAGGGATCGGATCAGCCCCAGCATTTT. It translates to CASSQWQGSDQPQHF.

The rearrangement uses TRBV5-4 and TRBJ2-7; no definite D call. CDR1 is SGHNT, CDR2 YYREEE, per germline (reference sequence). Trimming took off 1 base at V and 1 base at J, with 6 bases between the two ends. The CDR3 has 13 amino acids. CDR3: CASSLMGSYEQYF. The CDR3 region has the DNA TGTGCCAGCAGCTTGATGGGGTCCTACGAGCAGTACTTC.

This sequence joins TRBV7-9 and TRBJ1-1; 9 nucleotides match TRBD1. CDR3 length equals 13 residues. Germline lookup yields CDR1 SEHNR and CDR2 FQNEAQ (reference sequence). The junction had 5 bases not matched to a gene; V was cut back by 5 bases and J by 7 bases. CDR3 DNA: TGTGCCAGCAGCCTCGGGACAGGGATTGAAGCTTTCTTT. Translated, it gives CASSLGTGIEAFF.

J is TRBJ2-5 and V is TRBV9; TRBD2 matches 11 bases. Looked up from germline, CDR1 is SGDLS and CDR2 is YYNGEE. This CDR3 spans 15 amino acids. V trimming: 0 bases; J trimming: 6 bases; junction bases outside the gene matches: 4. DNA for the CDR3: TGTGCCAGCAGCGTAGGTAGCGGGGGGGGCAAGACCCAGTACTTC. Encoded protein: CASSVGSGGGKTQYF.

V is TRBV5-4 and J is TRBJ2-6; tentatively, D is TRBD1 or TRBD2 (6 bases each). Germline V gene lookup returns CDR1 SGHNT and CDR2 YYREEE (reference sequence). The V gene lost 5 bases and the J gene lost 2 bases, with 11 bases spanning the gap. This CDR3 contains 15 residues. In DNA form, the CDR3 reads TGTGCCAGCAGTTACAGGGAGGCTGGGGCCAACGTCCTGACTTTC. As protein: CASSYREAGANVLTF.

The chain is built from TRBV6-4 and TRBJ1-1; perhaps TRBD1 as D (5 bases). V lost 2 bases, J lost 5 bases, and 15 bases lay in between. This CDR3 comprises 15 residues. Per the germline V gene, CDR1 is MRHNA and CDR2 is SNTAGT. The DNA for the CDR3 is TGTGCCAGCAGTGACGGGACGGCTGGGGGGACTGAAGCTTTCTTT. This sequence encodes CASSDGTAGGTEAFF.

The gene calls are TRBV9 and TRBJ1-5; D perhaps matches TRBD1 (6 bases). Trimming pared 3 bases from V and 3 bases from J, leaving 10 bases between. In germline, CDR1 is SGDLS, CDR2 YYNGEE. The CDR3 extends over 14 amino acids. CDR3 region: CASSAGTHNQPQHF. CDR3 coding DNA: TGTGCCAGCAGCGCCGGGACACACAATCAGCCCCAGCATTTT.

The chain carries TRBV2 and TRBJ1-1; no firm D call. Between the trimmed V and J ends, which lost 1 base and 4 bases, there was a span of 10 bases. The CDR3 consists of 14 residues. Germline-derived CDR1 and CDR2 are SNHLY and FYNNEI. The CDR3 spells CASSEEEPGTEAFF. CDR3 DNA sequence: TGTGCCAGCAGTGAAGAGGAGCCCGGCACTGAAGCTTTCTTT.

This rearrangement joins TRBV7-2 to TRBJ1-5; D is ambiguous. This CDR3 has 12 amino acids. Germline loops: CDR1 SGHTA, CDR2 FQGNSA. V was pared by 5 bases and J by 5 bases, with 7 bases between. The CDR3 region is CASSPRDQPQHF. CDR3 DNA sequence: TGTGCCAGCAGCCCCAGAGATCAGCCCCAGCATTTT.

This sequence joins TRBV15 and TRBJ2-7; D is unresolved. Germline V gives CDR1 LNHNV, CDR2 YYDKDF (reference sequence). The CDR3 totals 12 residues. V lost 2 bases, J lost 2 bases, and 4 bases lay in between. CDR3 DNA: TGTGCCACCAGCAGATCTACCTACGAGCAGTACTTC. Protein: CATSRSTYEQYF.

This clone was picked up a small number of times. The chain joins TRBV2 to TRBJ1-4; maybe TRBD1 (5 bases). The CDR3 is 16 residues long. The ends were cut back, 5 bases at V and 0 bases at J, with 13 bases in the middle. Per the germline V gene, CDR1 is SNHLY and CDR2 is FYNNEI. CDR3 coding DNA: TGTGCCAGCAGTCGGGAATGGGGGGCAACTAATGAAAAACTGTTTTTT. Translating gives CASSREWGATNEKLFF.

The V gene is TRBV19, the J gene TRBJ1-6; perhaps TRBD1 as D (6 bases). The CDR3 consists of 18 residues. The germline CDR1 and CDR2 sequences are LNHDA and SQIVND (reference sequence). V was shortened by 3 bases and J by 8 bases, with 23 bases between the two germline ends. CDR3 bases: TGTGCCAGTAGTATTCGAACAGGGAGGGCATGGAGTGATTCACCCCTCCACTTT. Translated, it gives CASSIRTGRAWSDSPLHF. The whole variable domain, filled in from reference TRBV19 and TRBJ1-6, reads DGGITQSPKYLFRKEGQNVTLSCEQNLNHDAMYWYRQDPGQGLRLIYYSQIVNDFQKGDIAEGYSVSREKKESFPLTVTSAQKNPTAFYLCASSIRTGRAWSDSPLHFGNGTRLTVT.

V gene TRBV4-1 combines with J gene TRBJ2-1; 12 bases map to TRBD2. The germline gives CDR1 MGHRA, CDR2 YSYEKL. Trimming at V came to 0 bases and at J to 6 bases, leaving 6 bases not matched to a gene. The length of the CDR3 is 17 residues. Here the CDR3 DNA reads TGCGCCAGCAGCCAAGACCGACTAGCGGGAGCCCCCAATGAGCAGTTCTTC. Translation gives CASSQDRLAGAPNEQFF.

The chain recombines TRBV19 with TRBJ1-2; D is unclear. The length of the CDR3 is 13 residues. CDR1 LNHDA and CDR2 SQIVND come from the germline V gene (reference sequence). Trimming took off 8 bases at V and 6 bases at J, with 16 bases between the two ends. The CDR3 protein is CASLALVPDGYTF. CDR3 DNA sequence: TGTGCCAGTCTTGCTTTGGTGCCGGATGGCTACACCTTC.

The V gene is TRBV6-5, the J gene TRBJ1-3; D is unclear. The CDR3 is 14 amino acids. The V end lost 1 base, the J end lost 3 bases, and 7 bases lay between the germline ends. Germline CDR1 reads MNHEY; CDR2 reads SVGAGI. The CDR3 spells CASSYFADGNTIYF. Written as DNA, the CDR3 is TGTGCCAGCAGTTACTTTGCTGATGGAAACACCATATATTTT.

The chain uses TRBV14 and TRBJ2-3, with 11 bases identical to TRBD2. The CDR3 covers 16 residues. The germline CDR1 and CDR2 sequences are SGHDN and FVKESK. V shed 6 bases and J 2 bases; nucleotides not matched to a gene: 7. DNA for the CDR3: TGTGCCAGCAGTCGAACTAGCGGGGGCCCCACAGATACGCAGTATTTT. It yields the protein CASSRTSGGPTDTQYF.

The chain is built from TRBV30 and TRBJ2-5, with TRBD2 identical over 7 bases. In germline, CDR1 is GTSNPN, CDR2 SVGIG (reference sequence). There are 14 residues in the CDR3. V dropped 0 bases and J dropped 6; count of bases not matched to a gene: 7. The CDR3: CAWSVNGGGKTQYF. The CDR3 DNA is TGTGCCTGGAGTGTAAATGGCGGGGGTAAGACCCAGTACTTC.

The chain combines TRBV7-2 with TRBJ1-6, with D tentatively TRBD1 (6 bases). Germline CDR1 and CDR2: SGHTA and FQGNSA. With 6 bases removed from V and 10 bases from J, the gap between germline ends came to 16 bases. The CDR3 runs to 14 residues. CDR3 residues: CASRIQGLGSPLHF. CDR3 coding DNA: TGTGCCAGCAGAATACAGGGATTGGGGTCACCCCTCCACTTT.

Here the CDR3 reads CASSVAAGDQPQHF. The CDR3, as DNA: TGTGCCAGCAGCGTAGCCGCGGGGGATCAGCCCCAGCATTTT. This rearrangement joins TRBV9 to TRBJ1-5; tentatively, D is TRBD1 (5 bases). V was pared by 0 bases and J by 5 bases, with 9 bases between. Germline CDR1 is SGDLS and CDR2 is YYNGEE. CDR3 length: 14 amino acids.